A single sample gave rise to the 2 T cell receptor beta chains below, sequenced in a study of OX40 agonist ivuxolimab in advanced cancers. The repertoire was sequenced with immunoSEQ multiplex PCR; TCRdb's copy has only in-frame clones and lacks some. The data show about 84,000 clones, 94% seen once. The sample consisted of CD4+ or CD8+ T cells sorted from blood, taken in a trial of the OX40 agonist ivuxolimab. These receptors all come from an adult with an advanced solid tumor such as melanoma, head and neck, liver or kidney cancer.

CDR3 in amino acids: CASSLRSAANEQFF. DNA of the CDR3: TGTGCCAGCAGCTTAAGGTCGGCGGCTAATGAGCAGTTCTTC. V usage is TRBV13 and J usage is TRBJ2-1; D not certain. Between the trimmed V and J ends, which lost 2 bases and 7 bases, there was a span of 12 bases. Germline-derived CDR1 and CDR2 are PRHDT and FYEKMQ (reference sequence). The CDR3 runs 14 residues.

V usage is TRBV30 and J usage is TRBJ1-1; no reliable D call. CDR3 length: 13 amino acids. Germline V lookup: CDR1 GTSNPN, CDR2 SVGIG (reference sequence). Between the trimmed V and J ends, which lost 1 base and 6 bases, there was a span of 12 bases. The CDR3 region is CAWSDRLDPEAFF. The CDR3, as DNA: TGTGCCTGGAGTGACCGACTCGACCCTGAAGCTTTCTTT.